This T cell receptor (beta chain) originates from a study of blood T cell repertoires in COVID-19. Study summary: The study drew acute and convalescent COVID-19 samples from the United States, Italy and Spain. Nucleic acid was either cDNA or gDNA, and it came from T cells, B-cell-depleted T cells, or PBMCs.

It was during active infection that Seattle patients were enrolled and then longitudinally followed. Study processing details: Researchers report that nucleated cell counts were estimated from reference gene primer amplification. The method was immunoSEQ multiplex PCR; TCRdb's version includes in-frame clones alone and lacks a portion of them. V, J and clone size derive from that table, while D and trimming were established from the DNA sequence. The repertoire consists of approximately 340,000 clones, with roughly 86% occurring once and the leading ten covering 9.5% to 10%. The CDR3 loop spans 18 amino acids. Trimming cost V 7 bases and J 3 bases; bases outside gene matches: 15. Looked up from germline, CDR1 is MDHEN and CDR2 is SYDVKM.

The V call is TRBV28, the J call TRBJ1-1, with TRBD1 matching 12 bases. This sequence originates from a man aged 30 to 39 with COVID-19, enrolled during active disease. The sample consisted of peripheral blood. The CDR3 DNA follows: TGTGCCAGCAACCTCACTCCCGGGACAGGGGGCATGGACACTGAAGCTTTCTTT. Its translation: CASNLTPGTGGMDTEAFF.